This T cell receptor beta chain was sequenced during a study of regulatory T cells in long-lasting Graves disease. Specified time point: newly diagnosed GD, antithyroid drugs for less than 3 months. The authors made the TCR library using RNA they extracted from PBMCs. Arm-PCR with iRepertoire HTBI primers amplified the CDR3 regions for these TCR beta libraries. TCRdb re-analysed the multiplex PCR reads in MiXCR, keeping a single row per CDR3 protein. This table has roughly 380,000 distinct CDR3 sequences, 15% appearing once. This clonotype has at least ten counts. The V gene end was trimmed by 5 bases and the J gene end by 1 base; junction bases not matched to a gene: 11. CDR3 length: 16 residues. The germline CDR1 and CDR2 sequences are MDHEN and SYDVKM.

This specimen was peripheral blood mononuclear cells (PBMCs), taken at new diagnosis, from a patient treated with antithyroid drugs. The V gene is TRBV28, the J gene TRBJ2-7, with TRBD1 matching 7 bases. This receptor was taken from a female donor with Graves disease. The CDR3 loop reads CASSHPRTGPSYEQYF. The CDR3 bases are TGTGCCAGCAGTCACCCCAGGACAGGACCATCCTACGAGCAGTACTTC.